This record covers a single T cell receptor (beta chain). Its target is not known. This entry comes from a study of cytomegalovirus exposure and HLA in healthy donors. Study-wide points: The authors later found TCR association rates varying by HLA locus, with DRB1 most and HLA-C fewest. Within a later analysis, the majority of CMV-associated TCR beta chains appeared HLA-restricted. It was reported that TCR beta sequences correctly inferred the HLA-A and HLA-B alleles for most subjects.

PCR primers comprised 60 Vbeta and 13 Jbeta primers. Clones were sequenced by immunoSEQ multiplex PCR, and TCRdb holds only the in-frame ones, with some missing. The data contain 150,000 to 200,000 clones, about 80% of them singletons. The trim removed 5 bases at V and 2 bases at J, leaving 6 bases unmatched. Germline assignment: CDR1 SGHTA and CDR2 FQGTGA. This CDR3 has 15 residues. This rearrangement joins TRBV7-3 to TRBJ2-1, with TRBD2 identical over 7 bases. The sequence was collected from a girl aged 10-17 years in good health and CMV-seropositive. Sequenced: PBMCs. The CDR3 reads CASSLSGGPYNEQFF. In DNA form, the CDR3 reads TGTGCCAGCAGCCTATCGGGGGGTCCCTACAATGAGCAGTTCTTC. Together with reference TRBV7-3 and TRBJ2-1, the CDR3 gives the full variable domain: GAGVSQTPSNKVTEKGKYVELRCDPISGHTALYWYRQSLGQGPEFLIYFQGTGAADDSGLPNDRFFAVRPEGSVSTLKIQRTERGDSAVYLCASSLSGGPYNEQFFGPGTRLTVL.